This TCR beta chain derives from a study of OX40 agonist ivuxolimab in advanced cancers. About the study: Approximately 40% of patients had received prior checkpoint inhibitor therapy. Study-level findings and limits: Averaged across samples, CD8+ T cells carried more expanded clones than CD4+ did.

A note on this clone: Its antigen is unknown.

The assay was immunoSEQ multiplex PCR, and TCRdb's table has in-frame clones only and misses some. The sample holds some 38,000 clones, around 89% seen once. CDR3 size: 15 residues. V was shortened by 2 bases and J by 5 bases, with 15 bases between the two germline ends. CDR1 is MNHNS and CDR2 is SASEGT in the germline V gene. Blood specimens came from baseline, cycle 4 day 1, and cycle 7 day 1. This specimen consisted of CD4+ or CD8+ T cells sorted from blood, obtained in a trial of the OX40 agonist ivuxolimab. The genes are TRBV6-1 and TRBJ1-1; no definite D call. The sequence came from an adult with an advanced solid tumor such as melanoma, head and neck, liver or kidney cancer. For the CDR3, the DNA is TGTGCCAGCAGTGAAAGCCAGGTCTCGTCGACTGAAGCTTTCTTT. Translated, it gives CASSESQVSSTEAFF.